Following are 13 T cell receptor beta chains from one sample sequenced in a study of T cells in Graves' hyperthyroidism and ophthalmopathy. TCR beta CDR3 region amplification was performed from RNA transcripts. Researchers ran a first-round RT-PCR on the TCR CDR3 using the HTBI primer set. One entry per CDR3 protein results from TCRdb running MiXCR on the multiplex PCR reads. The top ten clones hold about 45% of a sample with roughly 500,000 distinct CDR3 sequences, approximately 48% of them seen once. Sequencing was carried out using peripheral blood or thyroid tissue (not recorded which). The receptors were gathered from an adult woman with Graves' disease, either hyperthyroidism or ophthalmopathy (not recorded which).

The CDR3 bases are TGTGCCACCAGTGATCCACTCAGGGTAGGTCAGCCCCAGCATTTT. Protein product: CATSDPLRVGQPQHF. This sequence joins TRBV24-1 and TRBJ1-5; a weak D match, TRBD1 (5 bases). The CDR3 totals 15 residues. Germline lookup yields CDR1 KGHDR and CDR2 SFDVKD. V was shortened by 3 bases and J by 6 bases, with 14 bases between the two germline ends.

The genes are TRBV7-8 and TRBJ2-5; D not certain. The CDR3 is 14 amino acids. CDR1 is SGHVS, CDR2 FQNEAQ, per germline. The V gene lost 6 bases and the J gene lost 6 bases, with 17 bases spanning the gap. CDR3 amino acids: CASSPGDWIKTQYF. Written as DNA, the CDR3 is TGTGCCAGCAGTCCTGGAGACTGGATTAAGACCCAGTACTTC.

This chain links TRBV12-3 or TRBV12-4 with TRBJ2-1; 9 bases match TRBD2. V trimming: 3 bases; J trimming: 3 bases; junction bases outside the gene matches: 0. The CDR3 sequence is 14 residues long. CDR3 sequence: CASSLREGYNEQFF. CDR3 coding DNA: TGTGCCAGCAGTTTGCGGGAGGGCTACAATGAGCAGTTCTTC.

The chain employs TRBV19 and TRBJ1-5, with D tentatively TRBD1 (5 bases). This CDR3 has 14 amino acids. The V end was cut by 9 bases, the J end by 6 bases, with 18 bases between. Per germline, CDR1 LNHDA and CDR2 SQIVND (reference sequence). CDR3 loop: CASSPGWGSQPQHF. CDR3 in DNA: TGTGCCAGCAGCCCCGGCTGGGGGAGTCAGCCCCAGCATTTT.

This clonotype has a count of ten or more. This chain joins TRBV3-1 and TRBJ1-1; no firm D call. CDR1 LGHDT and CDR2 YNNKEL come from the germline V gene (reference sequence). The V end was cut by 3 bases, the J end by 1 base, with 9 bases between. The CDR3 runs 14 residues. Here the CDR3 reads CASSHEGPNTEAFF. As DNA, the CDR3 is TGTGCCAGCAGCCATGAGGGCCCGAACACTGAAGCTTTCTTT.

The chain joins TRBV15 to TRBJ2-7, with 7 positions matching TRBD1. This CDR3 contains 15 residues. V shed 5 bases, J shed 2 bases, and the junction held 9 bases outside the gene matches. Germline assignment: CDR1 LNHNV and CDR2 YYDKDF (reference sequence). The CDR3 spells CATSHGGTAAYEQYF. DNA of the CDR3: TGTGCCACCAGCCACGGTGGGACAGCAGCCTACGAGCAGTACTTC.

V usage is TRBV9 and J usage is TRBJ1-1; 7 positions match TRBD1. V lost 2 bases, J lost 3 bases, and 4 bases stayed unmatched. CDR3 length: 14 residues. Germline V gene data show CDR1 as SGDLS and CDR2 as YYNGEE. CDR3 coding DNA: TGTGCCAGCAGCGTCCGGGACAGCTACACTGAAGCTTTCTTT. The encoded protein is CASSVRDSYTEAFF.

This clonotype was seen a handful of times. The chain has TRBV29-1 and TRBJ2-7, with 10 bases aligning to TRBD1. V shed 1 base, J shed 3 bases, and the junction held 3 bases outside the gene matches. The CDR3 consists of 14 residues. Germline values: CDR1 SQVTM, CDR2 ANQGSEA. This CDR3 reads CSVEGGTGDYEQYF. As DNA, the CDR3 is TGCAGCGTTGAAGGGGGGACAGGGGACTACGAGCAGTACTTC.

This clonotype was seen only once. V is TRBV10-3 and J is TRBJ1-3; no clear D gene. Germline V gene data show CDR1 as ENHRY and CDR2 as SYGVKD. The CDR3 spans 12 residues. V shed 3 bases and J shed 7 bases, with 7 bases lying between them. The CDR3 loop reads CAISDLGNTIYF. The CDR3 DNA is TGTGCCATCAGTGATCTGGGGAACACCATATATTTT.

The CDR3 nucleotides read TGCAGCGTTGCCAGCAACATCCAAGAGACCCAGTACTTC. Its translation is CSVASNIQETQYF. V usage is TRBV29-1 and J usage is TRBJ2-5; D not resolved. Germline values: CDR1 SQVTM, CDR2 ANQGSEA. The CDR3 runs to 13 residues. V lost 4 bases and J 1 base, leaving 10 bases between the germline ends.

This clonotype was seen only a few times. This chain connects TRBV27 to TRBJ2-5; TRBD1 matches at 7 bases. The CDR3 totals 14 residues. With V trimmed by 2 bases and J by 5 bases, 5 bases remained unmatched. Germline V CDR1 and CDR2: MNHEY, SMNVEV (reference sequence). CDR3 bases: TGTGCCAGCAGTTTAGAAGGGGGCGCGGAGACCCAGTACTTC. Its protein is CASSLEGGAETQYF.

This chain links TRBV12-3 or TRBV12-4 with TRBJ1-4; D remains unclear. V was cut by 6 bases and J by 7 bases, with 18 bases left in between. The CDR3 extends over 15 amino acids. CDR3 sequence reads: CASSLIVGVGEKLFF. CDR3 bases: TGTGCCAGCAGCTTAATCGTCGGGGTGGGTGAAAAACTGTTTTTT.

This clonotype was detected a few times. The gene calls are TRBV2 and TRBJ2-2; D ambiguous. Germline V gene sequence: CDR1 SNHLY, CDR2 FYNNEI. CDR3 size: 13 residues. V was trimmed by 0 bases and J by 7 bases, leaving 6 bases between them. The CDR3 region has the DNA TGTGCCAGCAGTGAAGCGCAGGTCGGGGAGCTGTTTTTT. It codes for CASSEAQVGELFF.